Listed here are 22 T cell receptor delta chains from one sample, sequenced in a study of γδ T cells in repeated Plasmodium falciparum infection. TCRdb used CATT to re-call clones from the multiplex PCR reads. The sample has about 93,000 delta-chain clones, approximately 0.92% seen once. Flow sorting of PBMC yielded separate Vgamma9/Vdelta2+ and Vdelta2-negative gammadelta T cell populations for bulk repertoire analysis. Source material: gamma-delta T cells from blood. The origin of the receptors is a pool of human donors (malaria-infected and uninfected, not separated).

This clone is medium-sized within its sample. Other DNA sequences of this sample code for an identical CDR3. This chain connects TRDV2 to TRDJ1, with 12 nucleotides matching TRDD3. The CDR3 extends over 19 amino acids. Germline V gives CDR1 GEAIGNYY, CDR2 EKD. The trim removed 1 base at V and 0 bases at J, leaving 11 bases unmatched. In DNA form, the CDR3 reads TGTGCCTGTGACACGGGGCCTGGGGGATACGAGGGGTACACCGATAAACTCATCTTT. This encodes CACDTGPGGYEGYTDKLIF.

Note on this clone: At one end the junction does not follow the germline gene, possibly because of a read error. The rearrangement joins TRDV1 to TRDJ1; no reliable D call. TCRdb records no J gene; here it was assigned by comparing the DNA to germline. This CDR3 is built from 18 residues. Germline lookup yields CDR1 TSWWSYY and CDR2 QGS. CDR3 sequence (DNA): TGCTCCGCAGGGCCCTTTCCCTCCATCGTACGAGGCACCGATAAACTCATCTTT. Translating it yields CSAGPFPSIVRGTDKLIF.

This clone came up a few times. A far bigger clonotype differs at one base, so this is likely a read error. Other DNA sequences of this sample code for an identical CDR3. The chain combines TRDV2 with TRDJ2, with a weak D call TRDD3 (6 bases). TCRdb records no J gene; here it was assigned by comparing the DNA to germline. The germline V gene has CDR1 GEAIGNYY and CDR2 EKD. With 1 base removed from V and 2 bases from J, the gap between germline ends came to 22 bases. The CDR3 totals 19 residues. The CDR3 region is CACDTATGGDTGLTAQLFF. As DNA, the CDR3 is TGTGCCTGTGACACGGCGACAGGGGGAGATACAGGATTGACAGCACAACTCTTCTTT.

This clone was seen a few times. The TCRdb protein comes from a much larger clone and disagrees with this DNA's translation at residue 3, likely due to a read error; the protein given here is derived from the DNA. The rearrangement uses TRAV14/DV4 and TRDJ1; TRDD3 agrees at 10 bases. The CDR3 contains 18 residues. With V trimmed by 11 bases and J by 2 bases, 20 bases remained unmatched. The germline V gene encodes CDR1 TSDPSYG and CDR2 QGSYDQQN (reference sequence). CDR3 sequence (DNA): TGTGCAGTCATACACCTACGTTTTGGGGGGATACGTACCGATAAACTCATCTTT. This gives the protein CAVIHLRFGGIRTDKLIF.

Details on this clone: A read error is the likely source, as a far larger clone sits one nucleotide away. The same CDR3 arises from other DNA sequences in this sample as well. The J segment was not called; the V segment is TRDV2; the D call of TRDD3 is as the table states it, not checked on the DNA. This CDR3 is built from 18 residues. Germline CDR1 reads GEAIGNYY; CDR2 reads EKD. The CDR3 here is CACDTLGDTLPVADKLIF. CDR3 bases: TGTGCCTGTGACACCCTCGGGGATACGCTTCCCGTCGCCGATAAGCTCATCTTT.

This clone was seen a few times. A far larger clone differs by one base, so this is likely a read error. The sample holds other DNA sequences that translate to the same CDR3. The chain has TRDV1 and TRDJ1, with 8 bases identical to TRDD3. No J gene was available from TCRdb, and it was assigned here by a germline match of the DNA. The CDR3 has 18 amino acids. The ends lost 1 base at V and 2 bases at J; junction bases unmatched: 12. Germline V gives CDR1 TSWWSYY, CDR2 QGS. CDR3 DNA sequence: TGTGCTCTTGGGGAACGTGGAGCGGGGATACTGGGGACCGATAAACTCATCTTT. Its translation is CALGERGAGILGTDKLIF.

For this clone: Only one base separates this from a far larger clonotype, so it likely reflects a read error. This sample includes further DNA sequences coding for the same CDR3. The genes are TRDV2 and TRDJ1; D may be TRDD3 (6 bases). TCRdb gives no J gene; it was assigned here by matching the DNA to germline. The V end was cut by 3 bases, the J end by 2 bases, with 18 bases between. Looked up from germline, CDR1 is GEAIGNYY and CDR2 is EKD. CDR3 size: 16 residues. CDR3 sequence: CACDVLGDFGTDKLIF. The CDR3 DNA reads as TGTGCCTGTGACGTTCTAGGGGATTTTGGGACCGATAAACTCATCTTT.

For this clone: A read error is likely here: a far larger clone is one base away. Other DNA sequences in the same sample also yield this CDR3. CDR3: CALGETSSYSTDKLIF. DNA for the CDR3: TGTGCCCTTGGGGAAACATCTTCCTATAGCACCGATAAACTCATCTTT. The chain joins TRDV1 to TRDJ1, with 7 bases fitting TRDD2. Here the J gene came from matching the DNA to germline, since TCRdb omits it. There are 16 residues in the CDR3. Germline CDR1 reads TSWWSYY; CDR2 reads QGS.

Comment on this clone: A read error likely explains this, since a far larger clone differs by one base. This specimen includes other DNA sequences encoding the same CDR3. This chain links TRDV2 with TRDJ1, with 8 bases identical to TRDD3. The J gene was missing in TCRdb and was found by matching the end of the DNA to germline. V lost 0 bases to trimming and J lost 10 bases; unmatched junction nucleotides: 12. There are 15 residues in the CDR3. Germline-derived CDR1 and CDR2 are GEAIGNYY and EKD. This CDR3 reads CACDTTGGYPHALIF. The CDR3 DNA reads TGTGCCTGTGACACCACTGGGGGGTACCCACATGCACTCATCTTT.

As for this clone: One base separates it from a far larger clone, so it is likely a read error. The identical CDR3 is also encoded by other nucleotide sequences in the sample. The V and J genes are TRDV2 and TRDJ1, with 10 bases lining up with TRDD3. CDR3 size: 14 residues. The V gene end was trimmed by 3 bases and the J gene end by 4 bases; junction bases not matched to a gene: 4. Germline lookup yields CDR1 GEAIGNYY and CDR2 EKD. The CDR3 is CACDPLGDYDKLIF. The DNA for the CDR3 is TGTGCCTGTGACCCACTGGGGGATTACGATAAACTCATCTTT.

In the case of this clone: A far larger clone is just one base off, so this is likely a read error. Distinct nucleotide sequences in the sample also encode this CDR3. The rearrangement uses TRDV1 and TRDJ1; D might be TRDD2 or TRDD3, each matching 8 bases. No J segment appears in TCRdb, so it was assigned here by matching the sequence to germline. The CDR3 contains 25 residues. CDR1 and CDR2 (germline): TSWWSYY, QGS. Between the trimmed V and J ends, which lost 2 bases and 0 bases, there was a span of 40 bases. In DNA form, the CDR3 reads TGTGCTCTTGGGGAAGCGCCACCCCCGGCTTCCTACCCCTACTGGGGGCTGGAGTACACCGATAAACTCATCTTT. Encoded protein: CALGEAPPPASYPYWGLEYTDKLIF.

Concerning this clone: It differs at one base from a far larger clone, so likely a read error. The sample carries other DNA sequences with the same CDR3. This chain links TRDV1 with TRDJ1; TRDD3 matches 10 bases. The J gene, missing from TCRdb, was assigned here through DNA to germline matching. The CDR3 has 18 residues. V lost 0 bases to trimming and J lost 3 bases; unmatched junction nucleotides: 10. Germline CDR1 is TSWWSYY and CDR2 is QGS. Here the CDR3 reads CALGELILITGGSDKLIF. CDR3 DNA: TGTGCTCTTGGGGAACTAATCCTGATTACTGGGGGATCCGATAAACTCATCTTT.

This clone was observed at least ten times. TCRdb attributes to this sequence the protein of a much larger clone, which differs from the DNA translation at residue 14; a read error is likely, and the protein displayed is translated from the DNA. This chain uses TRAV38-2/DV8 with TRDJ1, with 9 bases lining up with TRDD2. Germline V gene data show CDR1 as TSESDYY and CDR2 as QEAYKQQN. The CDR3 runs to 17 residues. V trimming: 3 bases; J trimming: 10 bases; junction bases outside the gene matches: 19. This CDR3 is CAYRTPGLPTPLSRLIF. CDR3 nucleotides: TGTGCTTATAGGACCCCAGGCCTTCCTACCCCTCTATCGAGACTCATCTTT.

This clone turned up a few times. The translation of this DNA and the TCRdb protein of a much larger clone differ at residue 16, probably owing to a read error; the protein shown here is translated from the DNA. The V gene reported is TRDV1; the J gene is uncalled; the D call of TRDD3 is as the table states it, not checked on the DNA. Germline V CDR1 and CDR2: TSWWSYY, QGS. The CDR3 sequence is 17 residues long. CDR3 loop: CALGELKPSTWTDKLTF. For the CDR3, the DNA is TGTGCTCTTGGGGAACTGAAGCCCTCGACTTGGACCGATAAACTCACCTTT.

This clone has a handful of counts. The amino acid sequence in TCRdb belongs to a much larger clone and departs from this DNA's translation at residue 3, likely a sequencing read error; the sequence shown is translated from the DNA. This chain connects TRDV1 to TRDJ1; D is undetermined. The J gene is not listed in TCRdb, so it was assigned here from a DNA match to germline. The CDR3 totals 16 residues. In germline, CDR1 is TSWWSYY, CDR2 QGS. The CDR3 spells CAHGNKNREDTDKLIF. In DNA, the CDR3 is TGTGCTCATGGGAATAAAAACAGGGAAGACACCGATAAACTCATCTTT.

On this clone: Possible read error: a much larger clone is one base away. This sample also contains other DNA sequences that code for the same CDR3. The chain combines TRDV1 with TRDJ1; 11 bases match TRDD3. Germline loops: CDR1 TSWWSYY, CDR2 QGS. The CDR3 has 24 amino acids. The CDR3 nucleotides are TGTGCTCTTGGGGAAATTCCTACGCTTGGGGGATACGGTCTCCGTCGTAGGAAGACCGATAAACTCATCTTC. Amino acid sequence: CALGEIPTLGGYGLRRRKTDKLIF.

This clone appeared a few times. This DNA's translation and the protein TCRdb lists, from a much larger clone, do not match at residue 8, likely due to a read error; the protein shown is translated from the DNA. The CDR3 DNA sequence: TGTGCTCTTGGGGAACAGGGATCAAAGCGAGGGAGGGGGATACCGTACACCGATAAACTCATCTTT. Residues: CALGEQGSKRGRGIPYTDKLIF. The chain links TRDV1 to TRDJ1, with TRDD3 matching 9 bases. Because TCRdb records no J gene, it was assigned here through a match of the DNA to germline. The CDR3 spans 22 residues. The ends lost 1 base at V and 0 bases at J; junction bases unmatched: 21. Germline assignment: CDR1 TSWWSYY and CDR2 QGS.

The sample holds a few counts of this clone. TCRdb attributes to this sequence the protein of a much larger clone, which differs from the DNA translation at residues 7 and 11; a read error is likely, and the protein displayed is translated from the DNA. This chain uses TRDV3 with TRDJ1; D not resolved. CDR3 size: 13 residues. Germline CDR1 is TVYSNPD and CDR2 is GDNSRS (reference sequence). The CDR3 region is CASSMGGTDKPIF. CDR3 sequence (DNA): TGTGCCTCATCCATGGGTGGGACCGATAAACCCATCTTT.

About this clone itself: A far larger clone is a single base away, which makes a read error likely. Other nucleotide sequences from this sample produce the same CDR3. V and J are TRDV2 and TRDJ1; TRDD3 might be the D (6 bases). TCRdb carries no J gene annotation; the J gene was assigned here by matching the DNA with germline. CDR1 GEAIGNYY and CDR2 EKD come from the germline V gene. The CDR3 contains 16 residues. Trimming left V 2 bases short and J 0 bases short, with 15 bases between. The CDR3 sequence is CACDRVLGAYTDKLIF. The DNA for the CDR3 is TGTGCCTGTGACAGAGTATTGGGGGCCTACACCGATAAACTCATCTTT.

The sample holds a few counts of this clone. It is likely a read error: a sequence one base away is far more abundant. Other DNA sequences in this specimen translate into the identical CDR3. The rearrangement links TRDV1 to TRDJ1; D is ambiguous. Looked up from germline, CDR1 is TSWWSYY and CDR2 is QGS. This CDR3 is built from 19 residues. The germline V and J ends were trimmed by 0 bases and 0 bases, with 20 bases remaining between them. The CDR3 coding sequence is TGTGCTCTTGGGGAACTAAGACCAGCCCGGCCCTTGTACACCGATAAACTCATCTTT. This codes for CALGELRPARPLYTDKLIF.

A note on this clone: TCRdb has a much larger clone's protein, which differs at residue 9 from the translation of this DNA, likely because of a read error; what is shown is the protein translated from the DNA. This chain links TRDV1 with TRDJ1, with D perhaps matching TRDD3 (6 bases). Looked up from germline, CDR1 is TSWWSYY and CDR2 is QGS. The CDR3 totals 19 residues. V lost 4 bases, J lost 0 bases, and 24 bases lay in between. The CDR3 region is CALGVPYWEIRSYTDKLIF. The CDR3 region has the DNA TGTGCTCTTGGGGTCCCGTACTGGGAGATACGGTCGTACACCGATAAACTCATCTTT.

A remark on this clone: A far larger clone is one base from this, pointing to a likely read error. The sample contains more than one DNA sequence encoding this CDR3. The V gene call is TRDV2, and the J gene call is absent; TRDD3, the table's D call, was not compared with the DNA. The CDR3 runs to 18 residues. From germline, CDR1 is GEAIGNYY and CDR2 EKD. The chain's CDR3 is CACDPYWGIRTGTDKLIF. As DNA, the CDR3 is TGTGCCTGTGACCCCTACTGGGGGATACGGACTGGAACCGATAAGCTCATCTTT.